This T cell receptor beta chain was sequenced for a study of T cells in tumors after PD-1 blockade. Whole-study results and caveats: Some novel exhausted tumor clones appeared in pre-treatment blood, suggesting peripheral recruitment.

This clone was seen only a few times. What it binds is not known. The V and J ends lost 1 base and 8 bases respectively, with 11 bases between them. The CDR3 has 13 residues. The germline gives CDR1 MGHRA, CDR2 YSYEKL. Tumor or blood genomic DNA was sequenced, with inputs of about 550 ng to 6,500 ng. Profiling relied on immunoSEQ multiplex PCR, and the TCRdb table lists in-frame clones only, not all of them. The repertoire consists of approximately 47,000 clones, with approximately 84% occurring once and the leading ten covering more than 3.5%. This sequence joins TRBV4-1 and TRBJ1-2; D gene uncertain. The specimen was PBMCs, collected before anti-PD-1 treatment. The clonotype originates from a human donor with basal cell carcinoma. CDR3 protein: CASSQVLRWGYTF. CDR3 nucleotides: TGCGCCAGCAGCCAAGTCCTGAGATGGGGCTACACCTTC.